The source of this TCR beta chain is a study of blood T cell repertoires in COVID-19. At the level of the study: The cDNA or gDNA used as material had been derived from T cells, B-cell-depleted T cells, or PBMCs.

In the original analysis: Reference gene primer amplification gave nucleated cell count estimates. The data were produced by immunoSEQ multiplex PCR, yet TCRdb's version contains in-frame clones alone and is incomplete. V, J and clone size are taken as reported in that table, and D and trimming were inferred from the DNA itself. Here the sample spans roughly 500,000 clones, roughly 88% being singletons. The CDR3 sequence is 13 residues long. Trimming stripped 5 bases from V and 6 bases from J, with 11 bases between. CDR1 is LNHDA and CDR2 is SQIVND in the germline V gene (reference sequence). Notes on this clone: Other DNA variants within this sample encode the same CDR3.

The V call is TRBV19, the J call TRBJ1-5; TRBD1 might be the D (5 bases). Specimen: peripheral blood. The receptor was derived from a human donor in a cohort sampled during active COVID-19. CDR3 sequence: CASSSSRGQPQHF. The DNA of the CDR3 is TGTGCCAGTAGTTCCAGTAGGGGTCAGCCCCAGCATTTT.